These 9 T cell receptor beta chains share one sample of origin, sequenced in a study of blood T cell repertoires in COVID-19. Here immunoSEQ multiplex PCR was the method, and the copy in TCRdb shows in-frame clones only, minus some. This sample carries about 160,000 clones, around 80% of them seen once, and the ten largest clones take about 8.3%. The sequencing input was peripheral blood. These receptors all come from a man in his fifties or sixties with acute or convalescent COVID-19.

The gene calls are TRBV27 and TRBJ2-7, with 8 bases identical to TRBD2. This CDR3 has 14 amino acids. The germline V gene encodes CDR1 MNHEY and CDR2 SMNVEV (reference sequence). With 5 bases clipped from V and 4 bases from J, the junction kept 7 bases outside the gene matches. CDR3 in amino acids: CASSGAGALYEQYF. DNA for the CDR3: TGTGCCAGCAGTGGAGCGGGGGCCCTTTACGAGCAGTACTTC.

This clone came up once. This chain links TRBV5-6 with TRBJ1-4; TRBD1 aligns across 8 bases. The CDR3 is 13 amino acids. CDR1 is SGHDT, CDR2 YYEEEE, per germline. Unmatched junction bases numbered 3, after V lost 3 bases and J lost 8 bases. CDR3 loop: CASSSGGWEKLFF. The CDR3 DNA sequence: TGTGCCAGCAGCTCAGGGGGCTGGGAAAAACTGTTTTTT.

The rearrangement links TRBV3-1 (or the pseudogene TRBV3-2) to TRBJ1-1; D ambiguous. V was trimmed by 4 bases and J by 6 bases, leaving 12 bases between them. CDR3 length: 13 residues. Germline CDR1 and CDR2: LGHDT and YNNKEL (reference sequence). The CDR3 sequence is CASSRDTFPEAFF. CDR3 nucleotide sequence: TGTGCCAGCAGCCGCGACACCTTTCCTGAAGCTTTCTTT.

Comment on this clone: This sample also contains other DNA sequences that code for the same CDR3. The CDR3 DNA reads as TGCAGCGTTGTCCGGGGCACTGAAGCTTTCTTT. It codes for CSVVRGTEAFF. The chain employs TRBV29-1 and TRBJ1-1; D not certain. Trimming took off 4 bases at V and 4 bases at J, with 7 bases between the two ends. Germline CDR1 and CDR2: SQVTM and ANQGSEA. CDR3 length: 11 amino acids.

The chain uses TRBV9 and TRBJ1-1; a weak D match, TRBD1 (5 bases). Per germline, CDR1 SGDLS and CDR2 YYNGEE. The CDR3 has 15 residues. Trimming cost V 4 bases and J 4 bases, with 17 bases left between them. In DNA form, the CDR3 reads TGTGCCAGCAGCCCCCCGGGACTTTCTAGCACTGAAGCTTTCTTT. It specifies CASSPPGLSSTEAFF.

This clone was seen once. The chain links TRBV19 to TRBJ1-6; 9 bases are shared with TRBD1. CDR1 is LNHDA, CDR2 SQIVND, per germline (reference sequence). Unmatched junction bases numbered 6, after V lost 6 bases and J lost 9 bases. The CDR3 has 14 amino acids. The DNA for the CDR3 is TGTGCCAGTAGCAATGGACAGGGGAGTTCACCCCTCCACTTT. It yields the protein CASSNGQGSSPLHF.

The chain employs TRBV6-5 and TRBJ2-3, with a tentative D call TRBD2 (5 bases). Germline CDR1 reads MNHEY; CDR2 reads SVGAGI. The CDR3 consists of 13 residues. V gave up 5 bases and J gave up 4 bases, with 10 bases separating them. The CDR3 protein is CASSRRQADTQYF. The CDR3 DNA follows: TGTGCCAGCAGTAGGAGGCAGGCAGATACGCAGTATTTT.

The CDR3 DNA is TGTGCCACCAGTGACACTTATCTAGCGCAGGGGGGAAACAATGAGCAGTTCTTC. Translated: CATSDTYLAQGGNNEQFF. This chain uses TRBV24-1 with TRBJ2-1; D perhaps matches TRBD1 (7 bases). This CDR3 is built from 18 residues. CDR1 KGHDR and CDR2 SFDVKD come from the germline V gene. V lost 4 bases and J 5 bases, leaving 23 bases between the germline ends.

V and J are TRBV19 and TRBJ1-6; D not certain. The V and J ends lost 3 bases and 9 bases respectively, with 6 bases between them. This CDR3 spans 12 amino acids. CDR1 is LNHDA, CDR2 SQIVND, per germline (reference sequence). This CDR3 reads CASSIIGSPLHF. Written as DNA, the CDR3 is TGTGCCAGTAGTATCATCGGTTCACCCCTCCACTTT.